The T cell receptor (beta chain) described here comes from a study of T cells in Graves' hyperthyroidism and ophthalmopathy (dated by TCRdb to between 2018 and 2020). In the study overall: Peripheral blood was collected at initial diagnosis, before any treatment. A discovery cohort of 95 to 100 patients, about 40 with Graves' ophthalmopathy and about 60 with stable Graves' hyperthyroidism, was used to find distinguishing TCR V-J signatures. Prospective prediction of ophthalmopathy was tested in an independent validation cohort consisting of 18 to 20 hyperthyroidism patients and 15 to 17 patients who later progressed to ophthalmopathy. For training and testing, the 100 or so patients in the discovery cohort were randomly divided in a 7:3 ratio. Thyroid tissue and blood T-cell repertoires from six Graves' hyperthyroidism patients were also compared in the study. Following sampling, methimazole starting at 30 mg daily was given to hyperthyroidism patients, and high-dose intravenous methylprednisolone was given to ophthalmopathy patients. The paper reports TCR Vbeta CDR3 sequencing of approximately 140 peripheral blood samples: 40 to 45 ophthalmopathy, roughly 80 hyperthyroidism and approximately 17 progressor patients. On the study overall, not on this receptor specifically: Sample size was not statistically predetermined, and blinding of investigators to group allocation was not performed. A model built on a 13 V-J signature distinguished ophthalmopathy from stable hyperthyroidism, reaching 85% to 90% sensitivity and 81.08% specificity in cross-validation and 80%/75% in testing. Most expanded thyroid clonotypes (frequency above 0.001) were also detected in blood, suggesting blood repertoires may reflect thyroid immune responses. In validation, the model predicted progression to ophthalmopathy with 60% to 71% sensitivity and approximately 78% specificity, a median of about six months before onset.

To note about this clonotype: The specificity of this receptor is unknown. No base qualities exist here, and no much larger clone lies one base off it.

Stable Graves' hyperthyroidism was defined as no progression to ophthalmopathy during 18 months of follow-up. Hyperthyroidism patients were newly diagnosed, with disease duration under 2 months, and aged 18 to 65 years. Patients with uncontrolled infections, other autoimmune diseases, pregnancy or lactation were excluded. Clinical symptoms, serum thyroxine and TRAb, thyroid ultrasound, and orbital computed tomography formed the basis for the diagnoses. PBMCs were isolated from about 9.1 ml of fresh peripheral blood by Ficoll-Paque density gradient centrifugation. Total RNA was extracted with Trizol reagent, and quality was checked on an Agilent 2100 Bioanalyzer. V sheds 0 bases and J sheds 3 bases, leaving 9 bases between their ends. From a lookup of the germline V gene, CDR1 and CDR2 are SGHRS and YFSETQ. Taken from cysteine to phenylalanine, the CDR3 has 15 residues. The DNA shown is the 45-base CDR3, in frame from base 1.

TCR beta CDR3 regions were amplified from RNA transcripts. For the first round of RT-PCR on the TCR CDR3, the HTBI primer set was used together with the Qiagen OneStep RT-PCR kit. The libraries were constructed in a second round of multiplex PCR and then size-selected and purified. The libraries were sequenced on an Illumina HiSeq2000 using paired-end 100 bp reads. The authors processed their data as follows. SOAPnuke was used to process the raw data, throwing out any read that contained adapters or uncalled bases, had a mean Phred below 15, or lacked an exact constant-primer or identifier match. High-quality paired reads were merged with COPE v1.2.5, and unique nucleotide sequences were defined as clonotypes. MiTCR v1.1 was used to align the clonotypes against IMGT TRBV, TRBD and TRBJ reference segments. Only V-J combinations with frequency above 0.0001, covering roughly 99% of repertoires, were analysed. The TCS score was defined as F50 (clonal expansion) divided by E x V (chaos), with BLOSUM62-based TCRdist calculated between CDR3 peptides within each V-J. Welch's t-statistics and random forest reduced fewer than 600 V-J features to 10 to 15, which were used in a naive Bayes classifier (R e1071). TCRdb took the public reads, trimmed them with fastp at Q25, ran MiXCR for clone calling and kept in-frame beta chains. Each record represents a unique CDR3 protein, reported with the most common genes and DNA among its rows. TCRdb's processing, not the authors', yielded these V and J calls. In this sample the table shows about 400,000 distinct CDR3 sequences, under 15% of which occur a single time. The top ten hold over 25% of the sample.

The sequence derives from a woman aged 30 to 39 with Graves' hyperthyroidism. The rearranged chain carries TRBV5-1 and TRBJ2-2; no D gene is confidently identified. The sequencing input was blood. CDR3 loop: CASSLAIPDTGELFF. The DNA is as follows: TGCGCCAGCAGCTTGGCCATCCCGGACACCGGGGAGCTGTTTTTT.